The clone carrying this T cell receptor beta chain was recorded at least ten times. One entry per CDR3 protein, called by TCRdb with MiXCR from the reads. This table has roughly 320,000 distinct CDR3 sequences, 8% to 9.5% appearing once. The sample belongs to a study of T cell repertoires in cytomegalovirus infection. V shed 5 bases and J shed 4 bases, with 17 bases lying between them. This CDR3 spans 15 amino acids. Germline V gene data show CDR1 as MNHNY and CDR2 as SVGAGI (reference sequence). The specimen sequenced was PBMCs. This TCR came from a human donor in good health (CMV status not recorded). Some clones in this sample may be carry-over from other donors' samples. This chain joins TRBV6-6 and TRBJ2-5; D possibly matches TRBD1 or TRBD2 (6 bases each). DNA of the CDR3: TGTGCCAGCAGTCCTGACGGGGGCAGATCAGAGACCCAGTACTTC. Its translation is CASSPDGGRSETQYF.